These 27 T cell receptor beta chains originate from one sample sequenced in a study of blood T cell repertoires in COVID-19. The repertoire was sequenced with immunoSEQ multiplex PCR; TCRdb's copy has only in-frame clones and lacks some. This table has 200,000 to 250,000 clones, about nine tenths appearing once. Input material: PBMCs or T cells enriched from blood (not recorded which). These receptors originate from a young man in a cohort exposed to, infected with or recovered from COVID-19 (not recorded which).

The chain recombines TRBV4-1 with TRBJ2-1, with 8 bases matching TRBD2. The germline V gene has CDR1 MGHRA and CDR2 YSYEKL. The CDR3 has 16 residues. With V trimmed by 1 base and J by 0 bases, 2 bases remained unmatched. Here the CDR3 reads CASSQGLAGSYNEQFF. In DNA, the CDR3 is TGCGCCAGCAGCCAAGGGCTAGCGGGCTCCTACAATGAGCAGTTCTTC.

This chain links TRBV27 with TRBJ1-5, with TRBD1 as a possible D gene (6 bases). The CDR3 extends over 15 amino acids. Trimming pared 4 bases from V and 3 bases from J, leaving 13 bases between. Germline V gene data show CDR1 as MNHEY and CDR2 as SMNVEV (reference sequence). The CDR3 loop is CASSSDRSLNQPQHF. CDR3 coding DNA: TGTGCCAGCAGTTCCGACAGGAGTCTCAATCAGCCCCAGCATTTT.

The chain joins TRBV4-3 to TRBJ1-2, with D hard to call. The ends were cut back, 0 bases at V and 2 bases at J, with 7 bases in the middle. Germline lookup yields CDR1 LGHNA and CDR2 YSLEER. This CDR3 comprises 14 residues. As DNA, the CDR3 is TGCGCCAGCAGCCAAGATCTGGGCAACTATGGCTACACCTTC. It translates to CASSQDLGNYGYTF.

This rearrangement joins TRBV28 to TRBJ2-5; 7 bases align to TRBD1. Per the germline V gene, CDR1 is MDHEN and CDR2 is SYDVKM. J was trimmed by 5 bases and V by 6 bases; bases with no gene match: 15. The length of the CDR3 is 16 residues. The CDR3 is CASRSTGARGGETQYF. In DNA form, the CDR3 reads TGTGCCAGCAGGAGCACAGGGGCCAGGGGCGGGGAGACCCAGTACTTC. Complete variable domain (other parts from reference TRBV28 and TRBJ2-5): DVKVTQSSRYLVKRTGEKVFLECVQDMDHENMFWYRQDPGLGLRLIYFSYDVKMKEKGDIPEGYSVSREKKERFSLILESASTNQTSMYLCASRSTGARGGETQYFGPGTRLLVL.

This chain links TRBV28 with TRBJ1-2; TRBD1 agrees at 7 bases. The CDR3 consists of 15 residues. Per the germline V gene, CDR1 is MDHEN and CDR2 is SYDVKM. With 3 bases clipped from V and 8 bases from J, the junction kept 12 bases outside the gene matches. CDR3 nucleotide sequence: TGTGCCAGCAGTTTCCCCTTAGGGGGCGCATGGGGCTACACCTTC. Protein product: CASSFPLGGAWGYTF.

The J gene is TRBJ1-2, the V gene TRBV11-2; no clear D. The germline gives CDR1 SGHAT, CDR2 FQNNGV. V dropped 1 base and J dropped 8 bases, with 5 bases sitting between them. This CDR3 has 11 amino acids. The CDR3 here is CASSLAGGYTF. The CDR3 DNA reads TGTGCCAGCAGCTTAGCGGGGGGCTACACCTTC.

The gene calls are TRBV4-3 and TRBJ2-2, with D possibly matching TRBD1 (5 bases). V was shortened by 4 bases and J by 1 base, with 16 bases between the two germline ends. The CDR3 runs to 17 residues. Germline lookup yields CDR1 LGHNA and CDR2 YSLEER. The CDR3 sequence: CASSPESPTENTGELFF. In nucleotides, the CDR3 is TGCGCCAGCAGCCCCGAAAGTCCGACAGAGAACACCGGGGAGCTGTTTTTT.

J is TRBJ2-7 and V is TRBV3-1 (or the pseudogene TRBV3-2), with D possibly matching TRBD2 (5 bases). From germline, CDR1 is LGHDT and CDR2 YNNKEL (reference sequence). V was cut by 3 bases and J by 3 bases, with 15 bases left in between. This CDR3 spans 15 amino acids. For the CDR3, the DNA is TGTGCCAGCAGCCAGACCCCCCGGAGGAGCTACGAGCAGTACTTC. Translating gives CASSQTPRRSYEQYF.

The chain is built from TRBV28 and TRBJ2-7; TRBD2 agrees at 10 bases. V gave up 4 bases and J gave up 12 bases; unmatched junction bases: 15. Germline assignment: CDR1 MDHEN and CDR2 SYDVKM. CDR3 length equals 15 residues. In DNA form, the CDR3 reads TGTGCCAGCAGTTCCCTCCGACTAGCGGGTCCTTCTCGGTACTTC. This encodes CASSSLRLAGPSRYF. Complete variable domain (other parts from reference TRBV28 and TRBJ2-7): DVKVTQSSRYLVKRTGEKVFLECVQDMDHENMFWYRQDPGLGLRLIYFSYDVKMKEKGDIPEGYSVSREKKERFSLILESASTNQTSMYLCASSSLRLAGPSRYFGPGTRLTVT.

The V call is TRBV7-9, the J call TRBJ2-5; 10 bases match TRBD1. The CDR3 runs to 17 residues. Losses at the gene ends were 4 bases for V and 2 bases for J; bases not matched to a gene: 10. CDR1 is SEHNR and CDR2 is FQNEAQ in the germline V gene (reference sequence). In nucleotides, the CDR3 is TGTGCCAGCAGCTACGAGACAGGGGGCGATGGGCAAGAGACCCAGTACTTC. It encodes CASSYETGGDGQETQYF.

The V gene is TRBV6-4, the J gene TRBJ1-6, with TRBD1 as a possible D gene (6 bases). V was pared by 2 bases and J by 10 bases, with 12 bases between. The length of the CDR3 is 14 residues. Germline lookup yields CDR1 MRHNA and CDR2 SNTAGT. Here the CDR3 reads CASSDEGGGSPLHF. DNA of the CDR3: TGTGCCAGCAGTGACGAGGGAGGGGGATCACCCCTCCACTTT.

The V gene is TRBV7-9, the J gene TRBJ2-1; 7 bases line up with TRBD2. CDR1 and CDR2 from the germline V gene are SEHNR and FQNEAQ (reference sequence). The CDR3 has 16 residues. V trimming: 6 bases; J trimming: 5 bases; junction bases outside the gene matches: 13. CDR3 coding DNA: TGTGCCAGCAGTCCTAACCGGGACTACCCACACAATGAGCAGTTCTTC. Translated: CASSPNRDYPHNEQFF.

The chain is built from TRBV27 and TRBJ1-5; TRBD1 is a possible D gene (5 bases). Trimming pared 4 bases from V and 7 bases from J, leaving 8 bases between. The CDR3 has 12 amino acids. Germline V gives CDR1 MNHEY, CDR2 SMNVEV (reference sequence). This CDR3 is CASSSHRQPQHF. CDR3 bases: TGTGCCAGCAGTTCCCACAGGCAGCCCCAGCATTTT.

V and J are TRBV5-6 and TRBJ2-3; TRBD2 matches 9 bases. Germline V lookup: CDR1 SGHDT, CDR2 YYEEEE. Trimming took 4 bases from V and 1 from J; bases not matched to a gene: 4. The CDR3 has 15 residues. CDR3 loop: CASSLRTSGTDTQYF. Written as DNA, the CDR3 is TGTGCCAGCAGCCTCCGGACTAGCGGCACAGATACGCAGTATTTT.

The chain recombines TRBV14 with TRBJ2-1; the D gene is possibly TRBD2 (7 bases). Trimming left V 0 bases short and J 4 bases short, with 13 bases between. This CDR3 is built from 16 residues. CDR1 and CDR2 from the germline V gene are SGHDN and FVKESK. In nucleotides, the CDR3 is TGTGCCAGCAGCCAAGATTGGGGAGGGGGGTACAATGAGCAGTTCTTC. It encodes CASSQDWGGGYNEQFF.

Here the CDR3 DNA reads TGTGCCAGCAGCGAAGACAGGAACTCTGGAAACACCATATATTTT. This translates into CASSEDRNSGNTIYF. The chain links TRBV7-2 to TRBJ1-3, with a tentative D call TRBD1 (6 bases). Trimming left V 5 bases short and J 0 bases short, with 11 bases between. From germline, CDR1 is SGHTA and CDR2 FQGNSA. This CDR3 is built from 15 residues. Variable domain in full (rest from reference TRBV7-2 and TRBJ1-3): GAGVSQSPSNKVTEKGKDVELRCDPISGHTALYWYRQSLGQGLEFLIYFQGNSAPDKSGLPSDRFSAERTGGSVSTLTIQRTQQEDSAVYLCASSEDRNSGNTIYFGEGSWLTVV.

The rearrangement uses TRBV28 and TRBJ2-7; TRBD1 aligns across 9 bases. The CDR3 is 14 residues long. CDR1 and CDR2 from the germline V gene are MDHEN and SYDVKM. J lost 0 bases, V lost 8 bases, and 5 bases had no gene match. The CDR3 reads CASGRDRVSYEQYF. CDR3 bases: TGTGCCAGCGGCCGGGACAGGGTCTCCTACGAGCAGTACTTC. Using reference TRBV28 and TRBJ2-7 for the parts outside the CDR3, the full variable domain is DVKVTQSSRYLVKRTGEKVFLECVQDMDHENMFWYRQDPGLGLRLIYFSYDVKMKEKGDIPEGYSVSREKKERFSLILESASTNQTSMYLCASGRDRVSYEQYFGPGTRLTVT.

The CDR3: CASRTTGTGNTEAFF. CDR3 in DNA: TGTGCCAGCAGAACTACAGGGACGGGGAACACTGAAGCTTTCTTT. The V and J genes are TRBV28 and TRBJ1-1, with D possibly matching TRBD1 (6 bases). Trimming left V 6 bases short and J 1 base short, with 15 bases between. The germline V gene has CDR1 MDHEN and CDR2 SYDVKM. This CDR3 has 15 amino acids.

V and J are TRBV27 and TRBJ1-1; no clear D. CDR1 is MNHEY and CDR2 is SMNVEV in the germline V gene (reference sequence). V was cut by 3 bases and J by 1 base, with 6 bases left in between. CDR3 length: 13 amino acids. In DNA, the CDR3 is TGTGCCAGCAGTTTCAGTAAGAACACTGAAGCTTTCTTT. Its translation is CASSFSKNTEAFF.

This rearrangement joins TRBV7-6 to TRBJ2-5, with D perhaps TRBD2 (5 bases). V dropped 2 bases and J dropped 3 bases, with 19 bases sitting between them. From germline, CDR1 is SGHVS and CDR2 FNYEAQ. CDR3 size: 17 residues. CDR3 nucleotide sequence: TGTGCCAGCAGCTTACTGGGTGAGGCAGCCGGGAAAGAGACCCAGTACTTC. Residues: CASSLLGEAAGKETQYF.

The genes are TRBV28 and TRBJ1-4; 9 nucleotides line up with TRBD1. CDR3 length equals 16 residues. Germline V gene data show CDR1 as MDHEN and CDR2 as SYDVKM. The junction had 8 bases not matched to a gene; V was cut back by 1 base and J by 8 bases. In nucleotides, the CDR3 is TGTGCCAGCAGTTTATACGCCGGGACAGGGTCCGAAAAACTGTTTTTT. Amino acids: CASSLYAGTGSEKLFF.

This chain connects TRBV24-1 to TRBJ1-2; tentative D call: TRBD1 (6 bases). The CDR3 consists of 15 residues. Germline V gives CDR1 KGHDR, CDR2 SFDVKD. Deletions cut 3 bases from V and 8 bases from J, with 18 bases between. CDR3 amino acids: CATSDQRTANDGYTF. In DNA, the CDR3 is TGTGCCACCAGTGATCAACGGACAGCTAACGACGGCTACACCTTC.

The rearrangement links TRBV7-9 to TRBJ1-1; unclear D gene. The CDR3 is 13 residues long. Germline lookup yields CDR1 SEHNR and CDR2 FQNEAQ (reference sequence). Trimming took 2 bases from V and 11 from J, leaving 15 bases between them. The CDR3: CASSLSAVSQAFF. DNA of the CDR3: TGTGCCAGCAGCTTAAGCGCAGTCTCCCAGGCTTTCTTT.

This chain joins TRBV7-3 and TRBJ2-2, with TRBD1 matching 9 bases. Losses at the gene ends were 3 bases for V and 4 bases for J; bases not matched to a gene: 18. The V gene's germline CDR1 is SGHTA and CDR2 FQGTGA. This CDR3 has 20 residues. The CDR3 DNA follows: TGTGCCAGCAGCTTGCCGAGACCGGGACAGGGAATAGGGGTCACCGGGGAGCTGTTTTTT. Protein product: CASSLPRPGQGIGVTGELFF.

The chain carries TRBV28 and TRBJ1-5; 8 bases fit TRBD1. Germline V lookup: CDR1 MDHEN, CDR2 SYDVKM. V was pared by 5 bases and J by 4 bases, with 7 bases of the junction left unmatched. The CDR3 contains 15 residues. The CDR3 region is CASSRTGSGNQPQHF. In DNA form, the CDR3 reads TGTGCCAGCAGTAGGACAGGGTCCGGGAATCAGCCCCAGCATTTT.

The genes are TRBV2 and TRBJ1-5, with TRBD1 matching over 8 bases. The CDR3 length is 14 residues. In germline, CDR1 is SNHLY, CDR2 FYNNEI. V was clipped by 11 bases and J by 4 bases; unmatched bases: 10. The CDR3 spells CACKRDRTNQPQHF. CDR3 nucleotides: TGTGCCTGCAAAAGGGACAGGACGAATCAGCCCCAGCATTTT.

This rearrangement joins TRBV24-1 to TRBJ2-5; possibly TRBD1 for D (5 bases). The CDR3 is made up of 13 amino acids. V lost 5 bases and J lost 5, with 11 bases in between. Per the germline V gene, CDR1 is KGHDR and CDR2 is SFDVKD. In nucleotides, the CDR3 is TGTGCCACCAGTGCGCCAGGGAAGGAGACCCAGTACTTC. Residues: CATSAPGKETQYF.